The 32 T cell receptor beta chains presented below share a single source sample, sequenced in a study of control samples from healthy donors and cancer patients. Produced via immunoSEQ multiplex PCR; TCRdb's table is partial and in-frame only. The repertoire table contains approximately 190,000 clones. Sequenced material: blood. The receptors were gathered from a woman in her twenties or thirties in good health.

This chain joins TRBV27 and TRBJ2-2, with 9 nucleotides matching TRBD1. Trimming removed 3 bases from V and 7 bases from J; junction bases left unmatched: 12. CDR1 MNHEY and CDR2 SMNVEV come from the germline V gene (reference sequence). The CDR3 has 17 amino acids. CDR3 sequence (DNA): TGTGCCAGCAGTTTCCGCCCGGGACAGGGATTGGGCGGGGAGCTGTTTTTT. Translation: CASSFRPGQGLGGELFF.

CDR3 sequence (DNA): TGTGCCAGCAGCCACTGGGCCCACGATGAGACTGCCTACAATGAGCAGTTCTTC. It is translated as CASSHWAHDETAYNEQFF. V usage is TRBV7-3 and J usage is TRBJ2-1; D not certain. This CDR3 has 18 amino acids. Germline CDR1 SGHTA, CDR2 FQGTGA. Trimming took off 5 bases at V and 2 bases at J, with 22 bases between the two ends.

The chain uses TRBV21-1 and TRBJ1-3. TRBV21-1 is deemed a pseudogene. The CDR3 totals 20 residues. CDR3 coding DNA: TGTGCCAGCAGCAAAGCGCCCGGGACACGGAGGGTATCAGCTGGAAACACCATATATTTT. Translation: CASSKAPGTRRVSAGNTIYF.

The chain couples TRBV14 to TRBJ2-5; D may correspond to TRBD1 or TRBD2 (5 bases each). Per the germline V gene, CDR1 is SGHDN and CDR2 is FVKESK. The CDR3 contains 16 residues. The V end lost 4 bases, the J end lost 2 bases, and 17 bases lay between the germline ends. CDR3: CASSPGTLILQETQYF. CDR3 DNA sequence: TGTGCCAGCAGCCCAGGGACCTTAATACTTCAAGAGACCCAGTACTTC.

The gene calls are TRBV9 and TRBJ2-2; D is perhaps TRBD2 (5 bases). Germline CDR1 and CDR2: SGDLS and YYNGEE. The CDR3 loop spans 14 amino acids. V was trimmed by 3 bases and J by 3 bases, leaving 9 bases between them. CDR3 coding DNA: TGTGCCAGCAGCGAGGACTTATACACCGGGGAGCTGTTTTTT. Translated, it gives CASSEDLYTGELFF.

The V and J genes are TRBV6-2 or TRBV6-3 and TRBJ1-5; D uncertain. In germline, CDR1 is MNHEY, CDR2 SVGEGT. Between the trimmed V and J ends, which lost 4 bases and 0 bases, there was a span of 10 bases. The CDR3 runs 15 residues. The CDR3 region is CASSWRSHSNQPQHF. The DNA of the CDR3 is TGTGCCAGCAGTTGGAGGTCTCATAGCAATCAGCCCCAGCATTTT.

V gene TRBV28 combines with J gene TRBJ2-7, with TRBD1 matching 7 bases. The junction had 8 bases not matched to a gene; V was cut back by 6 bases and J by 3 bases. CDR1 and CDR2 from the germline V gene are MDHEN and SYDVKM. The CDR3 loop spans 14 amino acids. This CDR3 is CASRTGTAIYEQYF. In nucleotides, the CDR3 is TGTGCCAGCAGAACCGGGACAGCAATCTACGAGCAGTACTTC.

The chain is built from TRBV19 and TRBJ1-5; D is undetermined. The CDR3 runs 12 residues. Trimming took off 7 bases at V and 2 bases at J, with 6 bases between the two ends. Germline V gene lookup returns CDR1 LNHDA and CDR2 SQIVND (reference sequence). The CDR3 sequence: CASNVGNQPQHF. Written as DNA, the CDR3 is TGTGCCAGTAATGTGGGCAATCAGCCCCAGCATTTT.

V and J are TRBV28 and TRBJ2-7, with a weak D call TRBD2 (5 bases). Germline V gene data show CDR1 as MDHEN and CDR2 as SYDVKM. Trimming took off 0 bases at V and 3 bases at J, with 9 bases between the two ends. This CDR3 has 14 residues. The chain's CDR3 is CASSLWGDNYEQYF. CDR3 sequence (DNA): TGTGCCAGCAGTTTATGGGGAGATAACTACGAGCAGTACTTC.

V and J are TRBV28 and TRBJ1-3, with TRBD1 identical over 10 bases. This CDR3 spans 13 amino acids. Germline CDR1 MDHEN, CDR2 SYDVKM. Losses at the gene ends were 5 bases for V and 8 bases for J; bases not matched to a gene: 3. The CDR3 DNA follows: TGTGCCAGCAGTGGGACAGGGGTAGACACCATATATTTT. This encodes CASSGTGVDTIYF. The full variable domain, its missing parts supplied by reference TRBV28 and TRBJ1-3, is DVKVTQSSRYLVKRTGEKVFLECVQDMDHENMFWYRQDPGLGLRLIYFSYDVKMKEKGDIPEGYSVSREKKERFSLILESASTNQTSMYLCASSGTGVDTIYFGEGSWLTVV.

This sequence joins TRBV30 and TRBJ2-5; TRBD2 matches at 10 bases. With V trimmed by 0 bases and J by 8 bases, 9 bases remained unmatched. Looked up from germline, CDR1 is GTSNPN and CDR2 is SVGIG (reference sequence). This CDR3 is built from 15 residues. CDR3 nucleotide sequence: TGTGCCTGGAGTGTCCTCGGAGCGGGGGGGCAAACCCAGTACTTC. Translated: CAWSVLGAGGQTQYF.

As DNA, the CDR3 is TGCGCCAGCAGATTTGGTCTGAACACTGAAGCTTTCTTT. Translating gives CASRFGLNTEAFF. The V gene is TRBV4-1, the J gene TRBJ1-1; D remains unclear. Germline-derived CDR1 and CDR2 are MGHRA and YSYEKL. V was shortened by 6 bases and J by 0 bases, with 8 bases between the two germline ends. The length of the CDR3 is 13 residues.

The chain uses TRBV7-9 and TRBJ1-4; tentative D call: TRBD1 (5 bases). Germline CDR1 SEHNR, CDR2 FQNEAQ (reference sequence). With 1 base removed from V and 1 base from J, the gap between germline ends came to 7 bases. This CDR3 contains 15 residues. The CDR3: CASSLVGVTNEKLFF. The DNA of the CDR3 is TGTGCCAGCAGCTTAGTAGGGGTAACTAATGAAAAACTGTTTTTT.

In nucleotides, the CDR3 is TGCGCCAGCAGCCAAGATCTGGCAGAGAGCACAGATACGCAGTATTTT. It codes for CASSQDLAESTDTQYF. V is TRBV4-1 and J is TRBJ2-3; no reliable D call. Deletions cut 0 bases from V and 0 bases from J, with 10 bases between. Germline V gives CDR1 MGHRA, CDR2 YSYEKL. The CDR3 totals 16 residues.

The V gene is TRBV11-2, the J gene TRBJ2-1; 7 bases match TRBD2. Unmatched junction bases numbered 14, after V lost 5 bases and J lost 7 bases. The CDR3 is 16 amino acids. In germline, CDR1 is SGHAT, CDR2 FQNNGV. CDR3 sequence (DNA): TGTGCCAGCAGCCCACTATCGGGACTAACATCAAATGAGCAGTTCTTC. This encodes CASSPLSGLTSNEQFF.

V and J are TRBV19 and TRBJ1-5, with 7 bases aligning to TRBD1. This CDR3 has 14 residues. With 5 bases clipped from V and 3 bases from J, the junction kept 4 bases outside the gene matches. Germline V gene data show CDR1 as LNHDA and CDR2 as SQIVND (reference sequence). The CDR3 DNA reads TGTGCCAGTAGTTGGACAGGTCCCAATCAGCCCCAGCATTTT. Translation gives CASSWTGPNQPQHF.

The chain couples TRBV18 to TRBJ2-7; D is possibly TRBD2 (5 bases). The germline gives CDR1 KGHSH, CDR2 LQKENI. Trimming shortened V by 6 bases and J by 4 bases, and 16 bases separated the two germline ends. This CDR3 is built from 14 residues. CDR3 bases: TGTGCCAGCTCGGTTCCGGGATCTTATTACGAGCAGTACTTC. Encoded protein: CASSVPGSYYEQYF. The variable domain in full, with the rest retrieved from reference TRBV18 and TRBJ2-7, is NAGVMQNPRHLVRRRGQEARLRCSPMKGHSHVYWYRQLPEEGLKFMVYLQKENIIDESGMPKERFSAEFPKEGPSILRIQQVVRGDSAAYFCASSVPGSYYEQYFGPGTRLTVT.

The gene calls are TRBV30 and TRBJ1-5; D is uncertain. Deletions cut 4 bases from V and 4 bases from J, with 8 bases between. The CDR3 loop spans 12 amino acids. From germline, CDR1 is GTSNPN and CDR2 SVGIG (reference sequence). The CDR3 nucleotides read TGTGCCTGGAAAGGAGGAAATCAGCCCCAGCATTTT. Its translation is CAWKGGNQPQHF.

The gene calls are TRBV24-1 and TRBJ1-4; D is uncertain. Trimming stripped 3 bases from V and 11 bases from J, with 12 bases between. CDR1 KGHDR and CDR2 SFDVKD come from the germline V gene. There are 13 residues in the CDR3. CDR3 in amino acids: CATSDLNRGKLFF. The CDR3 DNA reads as TGTGCCACCAGTGATCTTAACCGAGGGAAACTGTTTTTT.

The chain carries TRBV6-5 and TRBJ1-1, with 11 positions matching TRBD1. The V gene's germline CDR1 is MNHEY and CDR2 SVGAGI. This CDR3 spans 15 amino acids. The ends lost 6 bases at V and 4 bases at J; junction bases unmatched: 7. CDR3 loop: CASSRTGGLGTEAFF. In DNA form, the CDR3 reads TGTGCCAGCAGCCGGACAGGGGGCTTAGGCACTGAAGCTTTCTTT.

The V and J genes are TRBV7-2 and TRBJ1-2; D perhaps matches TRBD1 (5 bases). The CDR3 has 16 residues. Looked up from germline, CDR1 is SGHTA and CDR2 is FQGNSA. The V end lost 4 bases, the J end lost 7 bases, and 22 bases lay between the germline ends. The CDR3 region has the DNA TGTGCCAGCAGCTCTAGCGGGGGTCGGGGTTCGGGTGGCTACACCTTC. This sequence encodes CASSSSGGRGSGGYTF.

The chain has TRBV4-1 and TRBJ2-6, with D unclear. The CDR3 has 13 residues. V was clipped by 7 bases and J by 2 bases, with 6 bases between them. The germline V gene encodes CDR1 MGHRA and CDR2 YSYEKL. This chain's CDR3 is CASKRTGANVLTF. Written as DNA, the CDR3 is TGCGCCAGCAAGCGAACTGGGGCCAACGTCCTGACTTTC.

The CDR3 bases are TGTGCCAGCAGCTATGACATCGGGAATTCACCCCTCCACTTT. Amino acids: CASSYDIGNSPLHF. This chain links TRBV7-9 with TRBJ1-6; no clear D. Trimming shortened V by 4 bases and J by 7 bases, and 11 bases separated the two germline ends. Per the germline V gene, CDR1 is SEHNR and CDR2 is FQNEAQ (reference sequence). The CDR3 is made up of 14 amino acids.

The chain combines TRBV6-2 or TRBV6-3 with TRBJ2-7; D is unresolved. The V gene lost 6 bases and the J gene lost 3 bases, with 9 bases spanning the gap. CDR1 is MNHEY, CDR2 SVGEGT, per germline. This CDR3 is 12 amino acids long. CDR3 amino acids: CASSHNYYEQYF. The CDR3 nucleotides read TGTGCCAGCAGCCACAACTACTACGAGCAGTACTTC.

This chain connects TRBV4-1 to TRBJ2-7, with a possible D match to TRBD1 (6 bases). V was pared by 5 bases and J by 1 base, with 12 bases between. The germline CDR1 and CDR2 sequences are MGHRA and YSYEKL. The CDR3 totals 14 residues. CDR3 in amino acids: CASSSTGSSYEQYF. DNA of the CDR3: TGCGCCAGCAGCTCGACAGGATCATCCTACGAGCAGTACTTC.

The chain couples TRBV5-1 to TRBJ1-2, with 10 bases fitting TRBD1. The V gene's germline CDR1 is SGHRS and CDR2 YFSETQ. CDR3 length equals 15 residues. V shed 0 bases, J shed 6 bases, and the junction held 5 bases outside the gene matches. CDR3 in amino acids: CASSLGGQGTNGYTF. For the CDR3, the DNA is TGCGCCAGCAGCTTGGGGGGACAGGGGACTAATGGCTACACCTTC.

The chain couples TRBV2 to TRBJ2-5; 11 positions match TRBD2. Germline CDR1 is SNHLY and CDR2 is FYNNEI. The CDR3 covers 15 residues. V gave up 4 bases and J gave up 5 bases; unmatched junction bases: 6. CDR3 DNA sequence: TGTGCCAGCAGTGTTAGCGGGGGGGCCGTGGAGACCCAGTACTTC. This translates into CASSVSGGAVETQYF.

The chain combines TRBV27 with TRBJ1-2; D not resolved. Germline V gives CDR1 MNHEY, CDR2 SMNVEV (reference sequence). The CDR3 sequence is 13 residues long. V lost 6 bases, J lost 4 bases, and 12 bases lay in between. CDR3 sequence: CASSRARGYGYTF. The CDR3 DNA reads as TGTGCCAGCAGCCGGGCTCGGGGCTATGGCTACACCTTC.

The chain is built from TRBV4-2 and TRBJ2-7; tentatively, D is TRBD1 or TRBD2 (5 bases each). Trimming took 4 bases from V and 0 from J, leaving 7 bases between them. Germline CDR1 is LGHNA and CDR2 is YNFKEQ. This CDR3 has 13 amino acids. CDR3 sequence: CASSRDHSYEQYF. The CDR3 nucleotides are TGTGCCAGCAGCCGGGACCACTCCTACGAGCAGTACTTC.

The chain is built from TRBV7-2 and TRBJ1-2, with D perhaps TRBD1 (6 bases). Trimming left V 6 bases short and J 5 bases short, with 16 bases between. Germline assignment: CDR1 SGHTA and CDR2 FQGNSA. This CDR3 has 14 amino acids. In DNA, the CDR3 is TGTGCCAGCAGGATCCCAGGGGCGCGGTATGGCTACACCTTC. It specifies CASRIPGARYGYTF.

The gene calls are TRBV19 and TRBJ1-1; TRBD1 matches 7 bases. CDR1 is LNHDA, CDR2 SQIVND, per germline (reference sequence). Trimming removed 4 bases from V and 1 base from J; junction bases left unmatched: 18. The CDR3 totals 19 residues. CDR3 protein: CASSSGYWDSLAKNTEAFF. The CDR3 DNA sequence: TGTGCCAGTAGTAGCGGCTATTGGGACAGTTTGGCCAAGAACACTGAAGCTTTCTTT.

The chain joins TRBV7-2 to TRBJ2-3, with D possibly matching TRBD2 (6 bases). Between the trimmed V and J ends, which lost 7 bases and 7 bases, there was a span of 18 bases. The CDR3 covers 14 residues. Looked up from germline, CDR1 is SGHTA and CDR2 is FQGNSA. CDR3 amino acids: CASTSRRDGNTQYF. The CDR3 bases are TGTGCCAGCACATCCCGGAGGGACGGAAATACGCAGTATTTT.